These T cell receptor beta chains were read from a single sample in a study of T cell repertoires in cytomegalovirus infection. One entry per CDR3 protein results from TCRdb running MiXCR on the reads. The table shows about 310,000 distinct CDR3 sequences, with around a quarter occurring only once. For these receptors, no antigen is known. The material sequenced was cultured PBMCs, taken from culture after CMV antigen stimulation. These receptor sequences come from a human donor in good health (CMV status not recorded). Some clones in this sample may be carry-over from other donors' samples. CDR3s include the opening cysteine and the closing phenylalanine or tryptophan. The D gene is left open where the match is weak. Clone size appears in some rows only: once, few, many, or a class for an expanded clone.

j_call d_call v_call clone_size cdr3_nt cdr3_aa
TRBJ1-4 . TRBV6-1 . TGTGCCAGCAGCCCCAGGGGCGCTAATGAAAAACTGTTTTTT CASSPRGANEKLFF
TRBJ2-5 TRBD2 TRBV7-9 few TGTGCCAGCAGCTTACGACGGGGGGAAGAGACCCAGTACTTC CASSLRRGEETQYF
TRBJ1-2 . TRBV4-3 few TGCGCCAGCAGCCAAGATTTGGGAGGCTATGGCTACACCTTC CASSQDLGGYGYTF
TRBJ2-3 TRBD1 TRBV28 . TGTGCCAGCAGCTCAAAACAGGGGATCACAGATACGCAGTATTTT CASSSKQGITDTQYF
TRBJ2-3 . TRBV12-3/TRBV12-4 few TGTGCCAGCAGTTCTCACGGGGATACGCAGTATTTT CASSSHGDTQYF
TRBJ2-2 . TRBV20-1 few TGCAGTGCTGGACTGAACACCGGGGAGCTGTTTTTT CSAGLNTGELFF
TRBJ2-4 . TRBV20-1 . TGCAGTGCTAGCCTGGGATTCGATAACATTCAGTACTTC CSASLGFDNIQYF
TRBJ2-5 TRBD1 TRBV29-1 . TGCAGCGTTGAAGGGACAGGGATTGGGGCCCAAGAGACCCAGTACTTC CSVEGTGIGAQETQYF
TRBJ2-7 . TRBV6-5 . TGTGCCAGCAAGGTTGGGGGCGGTGGGAACGAGCAGTACTTC CASKVGGGGNEQYF
TRBJ1-2 . TRBV20-1 few TGCTCCATCCGGGGGAGGGGTCCAGGCTACACCTTC CSIRGRGPGYTF
TRBJ2-1 . TRBV29-1 . TGCAGCGTTATCGGCAATGAGCAGTTCTTC CSVIGNEQFF
TRBJ2-5 . TRBV6-2/TRBV6-3 . TGTGCCAGCAGCAACCCCAACAGGGGAGGGGAGACCCAGTACTTC CASSNPNRGGETQYF
TRBJ2-2 . TRBV27 . TGTGCCAGCACCCTTCTGGGGGCCCTAAACACCGGGGAGCTGTTTTTT CASTLLGALNTGELFF
TRBJ2-7 . TRBV20-1 few TGCAGTGCTAGATCCCGCTGGGAGCAGTACTTC CSARSRWEQYF
TRBJ1-5 . TRBV4-2 few TGTGCCAGCAGCCAAGAGTTAGGCAGCCTGGGCCAGAGCAATCAGCCCCAGCATTTT CASSQELGSLGQSNQPQHF